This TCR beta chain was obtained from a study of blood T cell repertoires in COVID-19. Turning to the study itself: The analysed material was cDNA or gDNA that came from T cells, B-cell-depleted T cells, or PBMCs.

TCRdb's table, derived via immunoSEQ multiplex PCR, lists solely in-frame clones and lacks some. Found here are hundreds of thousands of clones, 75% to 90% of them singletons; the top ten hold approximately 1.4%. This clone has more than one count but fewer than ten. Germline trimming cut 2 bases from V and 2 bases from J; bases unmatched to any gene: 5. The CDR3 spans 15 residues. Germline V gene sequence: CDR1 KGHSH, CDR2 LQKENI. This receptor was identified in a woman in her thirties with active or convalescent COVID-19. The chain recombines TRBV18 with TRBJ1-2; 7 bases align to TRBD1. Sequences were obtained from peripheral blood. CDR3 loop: CASSPTGQENYGYTF. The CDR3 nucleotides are TGTGCCAGCTCACCAACCGGACAGGAAAACTATGGCTACACCTTC. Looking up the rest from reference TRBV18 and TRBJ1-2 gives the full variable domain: NAGVMQNPRHLVRRRGQEARLRCSPMKGHSHVYWYRQLPEEGLKFMVYLQKENIIDESGMPKERFSAEFPKEGPSILRIQQVVRGDSAAYFCASSPTGQENYGYTFGSGTRLTVV.